This T cell receptor (beta chain) was observed in a study of identifying expanded T cells in peripheral blood. Method: immunoSEQ multiplex PCR; TCRdb's copy keeps in-frame clones and lacks some. The sample lists about 58,000 clones, about 92% occurring once. Per the germline V gene, CDR1 is LNHDA and CDR2 is SQIVND (reference sequence). The CDR3 sequence is 16 residues long. V shed 4 bases and J shed 5 bases, with 18 bases lying between them. Source material: blood. The TCR was taken from a person between 18 and 75 years old in good health. The V gene is TRBV19, the J gene TRBJ1-5; the D gene is possibly TRBD1 (6 bases). DNA of the CDR3: TGTGCCAGTAGTACCCACAGGGTGGGGTGGGATCAGCCCCAGCATTTT. It codes for CASSTHRVGWDQPQHF.